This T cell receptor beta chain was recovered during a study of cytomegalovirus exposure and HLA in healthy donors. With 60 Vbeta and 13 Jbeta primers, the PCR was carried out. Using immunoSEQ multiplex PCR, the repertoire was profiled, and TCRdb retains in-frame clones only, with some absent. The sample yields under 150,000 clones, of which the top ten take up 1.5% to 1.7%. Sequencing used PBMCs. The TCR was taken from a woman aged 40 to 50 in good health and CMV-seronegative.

This CDR3 is CSVRVSDTQYF. The CDR3 region has the DNA TGCAGCGTTCGAGTCTCAGATACGCAGTATTTT. V and J are TRBV29-1 and TRBJ2-3; D is undetermined. The V end lost 5 bases, the J end lost 4 bases, and 7 bases lay between the germline ends. The CDR3 sequence is 11 residues long. Germline values: CDR1 SQVTM, CDR2 ANQGSEA.